This TCR beta chain was identified in a study of CD8+ T cells in alopecia areata. Study-level points and caveats: With patients, TCR sharing proved less clear than in mice, a difference possibly related to HLA. Affected scalp, especially in alopecia totalis/universalis, had a higher clonality than normal scalp did.

cDNA reverse transcribed from extracted RNA served as the sequencing template. TCRdb's copy holds only in-frame clones and misses some; the assay was immunoSEQ multiplex PCR. The data contain roughly 20,000 clones, roughly 60% of them singletons. About five patients had their CD4+ cells sorted into CD25+CD127- cells. Peripheral blood samples and lesional scalp punch biopsies were obtained from alopecia areata patients. PBMCs, the starting material, were the source of sorted CD4+ and CD8+ T cells. As regards this clone: Its target is unknown.

Sequencing was done on a sample of CD4+ Tregs sorted from blood. The origin of this receptor is a human donor with alopecia areata.

CDR3 sequence (DNA): TGTGCCAGTAGTATAGGAACCTACAATGAGCAGTTCTTC. Translation gives CASSIGTYNEQFF. This rearrangement joins TRBV19 to TRBJ2-1; D is unresolved. This CDR3 is built from 13 residues. Germline V CDR1 and CDR2: LNHDA, SQIVND (reference sequence). V was pared by 1 base and J by 2 bases, with 3 bases between.